The subject of this entry is one T cell receptor beta chain. TCRdb's table, derived via immunoSEQ multiplex PCR, lists solely in-frame clones and lacks some. This table has roughly 220,000 clones, around 85% appearing once. This sample was taken from a study of blood T cell repertoires in COVID-19. V gave up 2 bases and J gave up 3 bases, with 11 bases separating them. CDR3 length equals 15 residues. Germline loops: CDR1 SNHLY, CDR2 FYNNEI. The TCR was taken from a woman in her 40s with acute COVID-19. The chain employs TRBV2 and TRBJ1-5, with D perhaps matching TRBD1 (5 bases). The sample consisted of PBMCs or T cells enriched from blood (not recorded which). The CDR3 loop reads CASSEMGQSNQPQHF. Written as DNA, the CDR3 is TGTGCCAGCAGTGAAATGGGGCAGTCCAATCAGCCCCAGCATTTT.